This T cell receptor (beta chain) comes out of a study of blood T cells in healthy people across ages. Ranging in age from roughly 6 to 90, the donors were healthy Caucasian individuals from Russia. Notes on the study in general: Diversity was higher, and naive CD4+ cells more numerous, in long-lived donors than in aged donors.

A second about 6 to 12 cycle PCR used barcoded and J-beta primers. TCRdb passed the 5' RACE reads through MiXCR, listing each CDR3 protein once. The sample lists about 830,000 distinct CDR3 sequences, around two thirds seen once, with roughly 26% in the top ten. This clonotype appeared many times. Its antigen remains unknown. Sequencing was done on a sample of blood. The sequence came from a young man in good health.

In DNA form, the CDR3 reads TGTGCCAGCAGCTTGCGGACTAGCGGGGGGCCAAGAAATGAGCAGTTCTTC. Amino acid sequence: CASSLRTSGGPRNEQFF. V usage is TRBV11-2 and J usage is TRBJ2-1; 14 nucleotides line up with TRBD2. Trimming at V came to 3 bases and at J to 7 bases, leaving 8 bases not matched to a gene. The length of the CDR3 is 17 residues. Germline assignment: CDR1 SGHAT and CDR2 FQNNGV.